Each of the 27 T cell receptor beta chains below was sequenced from the same sample in a study of cytomegalovirus exposure and HLA in healthy donors. The PCR used 60 Vbeta and 13 Jbeta primers. Only in-frame clones appear in the TCRdb table, and some are missing; sequencing was by immunoSEQ multiplex PCR. This table holds 90,000 to 130,000 clones, around 70% found once. Sequenced: PBMCs. These receptors all stem from a man aged 25 to 40 in good health and CMV-seropositive.

This clone was counted between two and nine times. The chain recombines TRBV5-1 with TRBJ1-2, with TRBD1 as a possible D gene (5 bases). Looked up from germline, CDR1 is SGHRS and CDR2 is YFSETQ. The CDR3 consists of 14 residues. Trimming removed 1 base from V and 4 bases from J, with 11 bases in between. In DNA, the CDR3 is TGCGCCAGCAGCTTGTTTGGGGCCGGCTATGGCTACACCTTC. It is translated as CASSLFGAGYGYTF. The complete variable domain, with remaining parts taken from reference TRBV5-1 and TRBJ1-2, reads KAGVTQTPRYLIKTRGQQVTLSCSPISGHRSVSWYQQTPGQGLQFLFEYFSETQRNKGNFPGRFSGRQFSNSRSEMNVSTLELGDSALYLCASSLFGAGYGYTFGSGTRLTVV.

This clone was observed a handful of times. The chain carries TRBV4-3 and TRBJ2-7, with a possible D match to TRBD2 (6 bases). The V gene lost 4 bases and the J gene lost 6 bases, with 13 bases spanning the gap. CDR3 length equals 13 residues. Germline values: CDR1 LGHNA, CDR2 YSLEER. The CDR3 coding sequence is TGCGCCAGCAGCCGCCGACGGGGGTCCGAGCAGTACTTC. Amino acids: CASSRRRGSEQYF.

V and J are TRBV6-5 and TRBJ2-7; the match to TRBD1 covers 9 bases. The germline V gene encodes CDR1 MNHEY and CDR2 SVGAGI. Unmatched junction bases numbered 14, after V lost 10 bases and J lost 7 bases. This CDR3 is 14 amino acids long. The CDR3 coding sequence is TGTGCCACCAGGTCGGGACAGGGCCCCTGGGAGCAGTACTTC. Protein sequence: CATRSGQGPWEQYF.

The chain couples TRBV29-1 to TRBJ2-7, with D unclear. Between the trimmed V and J ends, which lost 1 base and 2 bases, there was a span of 12 bases. The CDR3 length is 14 residues. Germline-derived CDR1 and CDR2 are SQVTM and ANQGSEA. Here the CDR3 DNA reads TGCAGCGTTGAAGGGCGGTCACCCGCCTACGAGCAGTACTTC. Protein: CSVEGRSPAYEQYF.

The chain employs TRBV21-1 and TRBJ2-1; the D segment call TRBD2 is taken from the table without a DNA check. TRBV21-1 is an annotated pseudogene. CDR3 length: 16 residues. The DNA of the CDR3 is TGTGCCAGCAGCAAACTATCCTGTAGGGGAGGGAATGAGCAGTTCTTC. Amino acids: CASSKLSCRGGNEQFF.

The CDR3 DNA reads as TGTGCCAGCAGCTCCCGGTCCGGGAGTGATGGCTACACCTTC. Translating it yields CASSSRSGSDGYTF. V and J are TRBV9 and TRBJ1-2; no reliable D call. Trimming took off 4 bases at V and 6 bases at J, with 16 bases between the two ends. Germline V lookup: CDR1 SGDLS, CDR2 YYNGEE. This CDR3 has 14 residues.

This clone was counted between two and nine times. The V and J genes are TRBV6-1 and TRBJ2-7; D unresolved. Germline values: CDR1 MNHNS, CDR2 SASEGT. V lost 0 bases, J lost 2 bases, and 11 bases lay in between. The CDR3 contains 15 residues. For the CDR3, the DNA is TGTGCCAGCAGTGAAGCATGGCAACCTCCCTACGAGCAGTACTTC. It translates to CASSEAWQPPYEQYF.

The rearrangement joins TRBV18 to TRBJ2-7; 7 bases agree with TRBD1. V trimming: 0 bases; J trimming: 6 bases; junction bases outside the gene matches: 8. Germline CDR1 and CDR2: KGHSH and LQKENI. This CDR3 is 15 amino acids long. The CDR3 DNA sequence: TGTGCCAGCTCACCACCGGAGAACAGGGGCCTCGAGCAGTACTTC. This codes for CASSPPENRGLEQYF. Looking up the rest from reference TRBV18 and TRBJ2-7 gives the full variable domain: NAGVMQNPRHLVRRRGQEARLRCSPMKGHSHVYWYRQLPEEGLKFMVYLQKENIIDESGMPKERFSAEFPKEGPSILRIQQVVRGDSAAYFCASSPPENRGLEQYFGPGTRLTVT.

At least ten counts were recorded for this clone. Within the sample, other DNA sequences also encode this same CDR3. The chain carries TRBV6-5 and TRBJ1-4, with D possibly TRBD1 on 5 matching bases. This CDR3 comprises 14 residues. V gave up 2 bases and J gave up 8 bases, with 12 bases separating them. Germline CDR1 MNHEY, CDR2 SVGAGI. CDR3 nucleotide sequence: TGTGCCAGCAGTTACGGGCAGGAGGGGGAAAAACTGTTTTTT. It yields the protein CASSYGQEGEKLFF.

The chain uses TRBV7-2 and TRBJ1-1; D not certain. Between the trimmed V and J ends, which lost 5 bases and 3 bases, there was a span of 13 bases. The CDR3 runs 14 residues. The germline gives CDR1 SGHTA, CDR2 FQGNSA. The CDR3 coding sequence is TGTGCCAGCAGCGGAGGCGGGGTCCACACTGAAGCTTTCTTT. Translating gives CASSGGGVHTEAFF.

This chain uses TRBV9 with TRBJ2-5; tentative D call: TRBD2 (7 bases). The J call could be wrong; TRBJ2-7 is a better fit for the DNA end. The length of the CDR3 is 13 residues. The germline V gene has CDR1 SGDLS and CDR2 YYNGEE. CDR3 loop: CASSAGGPLEQYF. CDR3 nucleotide sequence: TGTGCCAGCAGCGCCGGGGGGCCTCTCGAGCAGTACTTC.

The chain couples TRBV28 to TRBJ1-4, with no clear D. Trimming removed 6 bases from V and 3 bases from J, with 14 bases in between. The V gene's germline CDR1 is MDHEN and CDR2 SYDVKM. This CDR3 has 15 residues. The CDR3 DNA follows: TGTGCCAGCAGCGATAAGCATCAGGCTAATGAAAAACTGTTTTTT. It encodes CASSDKHQANEKLFF.

V and J are TRBV4-3 and TRBJ2-7; a possible D gene is TRBD1 (6 bases). Germline CDR1 is LGHNA and CDR2 is YSLEER. Trimming cost V 1 base and J 0 bases, with 16 bases left between them. The CDR3 is 17 residues long. CDR3 loop: CASSQGSTEQGSYEQYF. CDR3 nucleotides: TGCGCCAGCAGCCAAGGTAGTACGGAACAGGGCTCCTACGAGCAGTACTTC.

The chain carries TRBV6-5 and TRBJ2-1; 7 nucleotides agree with TRBD2. The germline CDR1 and CDR2 sequences are MNHEY and SVGAGI. The CDR3 has 16 amino acids. After removal of 2 bases from V and 5 bases from J, the junction contained 9 bases not matched to a gene. The CDR3 nucleotides are TGTGCCAGCAGTTACCCCTCTACGGGGGGAGACAATGAGCAGTTCTTC. Translated, it gives CASSYPSTGGDNEQFF.

The rearrangement joins TRBV11-2 to TRBJ2-3; D is uncertain. V lost 1 base to trimming and J lost 4 bases, with 6 bases between them. Germline assignment: CDR1 SGHAT and CDR2 FQNNGV. The CDR3 extends over 13 amino acids. CDR3: CASSLVGADTQYF. CDR3 sequence (DNA): TGTGCCAGCAGCTTAGTGGGCGCAGATACGCAGTATTTT.

This chain connects TRBV5-1 to TRBJ2-1; 9 bases match TRBD1. V lost 4 bases to trimming and J lost 10 bases; unmatched junction nucleotides: 15. The CDR3 loop spans 16 amino acids. CDR1 is SGHRS, CDR2 YFSETQ, per germline. CDR3: CASSLIPRDRVWEQFF. The CDR3 DNA follows: TGCGCCAGCAGCCTAATACCCCGGGACAGGGTATGGGAGCAGTTCTTC.

The genes are TRBV10-2 and TRBJ2-1; the match to TRBD2 covers 7 bases. Trimming removed 6 bases from V and 0 bases from J; junction bases left unmatched: 11. The V gene's germline CDR1 is WSHSY and CDR2 SAAADI. The CDR3 totals 17 residues. CDR3 protein: CASRGGPGVGSYNEQFF. The DNA of the CDR3 is TGCGCCAGCAGGGGAGGGCCCGGGGTAGGCTCCTACAATGAGCAGTTCTTC.

This chain connects TRBV5-5 to TRBJ2-6, with 14 bases lining up with TRBD2. The V gene's germline CDR1 is SGHKS and CDR2 YYEKEE (reference sequence). The CDR3 consists of 19 residues. J lost 1 base, V lost 3 bases, and 6 bases had no gene match. CDR3 protein: CASSYRTSGGLSGANVLTF. CDR3 in DNA: TGTGCCAGCAGCTATCGGACTAGCGGGGGGTTATCTGGGGCCAACGTCCTGACTTTC. The complete variable domain, with remaining parts taken from reference TRBV5-5 and TRBJ2-6, reads DAGVTQSPTHLIKTRGQQVTLRCSPISGHKSVSWYQQVLGQGPQFIFQYYEKEERGRGNFPDRFSARQFPNYSSELNVNALLLGDSALYLCASSYRTSGGLSGANVLTFGAGSRLTVL.

This rearrangement joins TRBV4-2 to TRBJ2-4, with 7 positions matching TRBD1. The germline V gene encodes CDR1 LGHNA and CDR2 YNFKEQ. With 2 bases clipped from V and 7 bases from J, the junction kept 5 bases outside the gene matches. The CDR3 extends over 14 amino acids. CDR3 nucleotide sequence: TGTGCCAGCAGCCAATCGGGCAGGGGGAACATTCAGTACTTC. Translating it yields CASSQSGRGNIQYF.

This chain links TRBV5-1 with TRBJ2-5; 9 bases agree with TRBD1. This CDR3 comprises 15 residues. Germline V lookup: CDR1 SGHRS, CDR2 YFSETQ. The V and J ends lost 4 bases and 4 bases, in that order; junction bases with no gene match: 8. The CDR3 DNA reads TGCGCCAGCAGCCCCGGGACAGGGACCCCAGAGACCCAGTACTTC. Protein: CASSPGTGTPETQYF.

The chain has TRBV9 and TRBJ2-1; D is perhaps TRBD1 (6 bases). Deletions cut 4 bases from V and 2 bases from J, with 7 bases between. CDR1 and CDR2 from the germline V gene are SGDLS and YYNGEE. The CDR3 totals 13 residues. The CDR3: CASSQGTYNEQFF. The CDR3 coding sequence is TGTGCCAGCAGCCAGGGGACCTACAATGAGCAGTTCTTC. Using reference TRBV9 and TRBJ2-1 for the parts outside the CDR3, the full variable domain is DSGVTQTPKHLITATGQRVTLRCSPRSGDLSVYWYQQSLDQGLQFLIQYYNGEERAKGNILERFSAQQFPDLHSELNLSSLELGDSALYFCASSQGTYNEQFFGPGTRLTVL.

The chain uses TRBV5-4 and TRBJ1-5; 8 bases fit TRBD1. With V trimmed by 5 bases and J by 0 bases, 7 bases remained unmatched. Germline V gives CDR1 SGHNT, CDR2 YYREEE (reference sequence). CDR3 size: 16 residues. The CDR3 is CASSITGGYSNQPQHF. CDR3 DNA: TGTGCCAGCAGTATCACAGGGGGATATAGCAATCAGCCCCAGCATTTT.

This clone was seen just once. J is TRBJ1-6 and V is TRBV7-2, with TRBD1 as a possible D gene (6 bases). The CDR3 length is 14 residues. The V end was cut by 2 bases, the J end by 7 bases, with 9 bases between. Germline V gene sequence: CDR1 SGHTA, CDR2 FQGNSA. Written as DNA, the CDR3 is TGTGCCAGCAGCTTATCGCAGGGGAATTCACCCCTCCACTTT. This codes for CASSLSQGNSPLHF.

The rearrangement uses TRBV10-1 and TRBJ2-2; D unclear. The CDR3 spans 13 residues. Germline loops: CDR1 WNHNN, CDR2 SYGVQD (reference sequence). The ends were cut back, 3 bases at V and 4 bases at J, with 6 bases in the middle. For the CDR3, the DNA is TGCGCCAGCAGTGATTCAGGCACCGGGGAGCTGTTTTTT. Translated: CASSDSGTGELFF.

The chain carries TRBV9 and TRBJ1-4; 9 bases are shared with TRBD1. The CDR3 is made up of 16 amino acids. Looked up from germline, CDR1 is SGDLS and CDR2 is YYNGEE. V lost 3 bases and J lost 8; bases outside the gene matches: 11. In DNA, the CDR3 is TGTGCCAGCAGCGCTACTCTAGGGGGACAGGGAGAAAAACTGTTTTTT. Encoded protein: CASSATLGGQGEKLFF.

The chain has TRBV18 and TRBJ2-1; D possibly corresponds to TRBD1 (6 bases). This CDR3 region has 15 residues. V lost 3 bases and J 6 bases, leaving 15 bases between the germline ends. The germline V gene encodes CDR1 KGHSH and CDR2 LQKENI. This CDR3 reads CASSPWQDSVNEQFF. The CDR3 nucleotides are TGTGCCAGCTCACCGTGGCAGGACAGCGTCAATGAGCAGTTCTTC.

The table lists this clone with a few counts. The chain is built from TRBV4-1 and TRBJ2-7; the match to TRBD2 covers 10 bases. Germline lookup yields CDR1 MGHRA and CDR2 YSYEKL. The CDR3 runs to 17 residues. With V trimmed by 2 bases and J by 1 base, 8 bases remained unmatched. CDR3 residues: CASSQYLTSGESYEQYF. As DNA, the CDR3 is TGCGCCAGCAGCCAATACCTCACTAGCGGGGAATCCTACGAGCAGTACTTC.